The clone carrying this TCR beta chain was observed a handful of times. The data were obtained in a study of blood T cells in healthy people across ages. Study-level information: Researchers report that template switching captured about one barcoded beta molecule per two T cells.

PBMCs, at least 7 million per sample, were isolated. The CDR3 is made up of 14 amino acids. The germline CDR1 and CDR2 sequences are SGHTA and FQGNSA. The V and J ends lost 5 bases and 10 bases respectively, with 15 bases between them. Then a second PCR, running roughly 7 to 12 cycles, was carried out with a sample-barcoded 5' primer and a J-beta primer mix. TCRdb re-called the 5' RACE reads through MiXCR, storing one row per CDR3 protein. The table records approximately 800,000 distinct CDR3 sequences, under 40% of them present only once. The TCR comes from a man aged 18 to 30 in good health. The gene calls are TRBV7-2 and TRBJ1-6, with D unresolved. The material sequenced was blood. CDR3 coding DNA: TGTGCCAGCAGCCTCGGGCCAGGAGGGTCACCCCTCCACTTT. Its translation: CASSLGPGGSPLHF.